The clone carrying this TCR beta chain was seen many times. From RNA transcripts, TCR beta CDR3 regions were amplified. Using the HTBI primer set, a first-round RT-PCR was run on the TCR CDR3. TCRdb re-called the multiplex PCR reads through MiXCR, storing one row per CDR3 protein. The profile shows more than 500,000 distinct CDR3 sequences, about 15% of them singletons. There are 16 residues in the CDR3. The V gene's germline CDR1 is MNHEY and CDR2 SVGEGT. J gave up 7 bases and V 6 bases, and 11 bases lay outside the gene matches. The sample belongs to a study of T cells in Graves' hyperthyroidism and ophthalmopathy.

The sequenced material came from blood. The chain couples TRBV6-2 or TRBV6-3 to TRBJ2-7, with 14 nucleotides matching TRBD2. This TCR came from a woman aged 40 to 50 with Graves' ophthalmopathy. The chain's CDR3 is CASRQRPGLAGEEQYF. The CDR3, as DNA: TGTGCCAGCAGACAACGACCGGGACTAGCGGGAGAAGAGCAGTACTTC.